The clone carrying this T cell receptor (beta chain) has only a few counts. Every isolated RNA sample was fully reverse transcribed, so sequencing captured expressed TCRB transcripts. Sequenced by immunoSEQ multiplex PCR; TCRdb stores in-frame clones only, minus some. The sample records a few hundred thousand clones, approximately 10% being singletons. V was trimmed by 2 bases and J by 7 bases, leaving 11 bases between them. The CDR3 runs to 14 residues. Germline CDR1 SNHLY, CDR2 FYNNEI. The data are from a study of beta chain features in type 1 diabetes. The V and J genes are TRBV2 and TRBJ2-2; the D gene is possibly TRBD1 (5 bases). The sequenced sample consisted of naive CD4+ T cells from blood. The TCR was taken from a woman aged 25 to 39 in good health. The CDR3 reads CASSENRSGGELFF. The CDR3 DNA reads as TGTGCCAGCAGTGAAAACAGGAGTGGCGGGGAGCTGTTTTTT.